This TCR beta chain was obtained from a study of cytomegalovirus exposure and HLA in healthy donors. The CDR3 is 13 amino acids. V shed 8 bases, J shed 3 bases, and the junction held 5 bases outside the gene matches. Germline CDR1 and CDR2: SQVTM and ANQGSEA. Assay used: immunoSEQ multiplex PCR; TCRdb lists only in-frame clones, some missing. The table records around 200,000 clones, around 88% of them present only once. The TCR was taken from a woman between 18 and 29 years old in good health and CMV-seronegative. The sequenced sample consisted of PBMCs. This sequence joins TRBV29-1 and TRBJ2-7, with TRBD2 matching over 12 bases. The CDR3 loop reads CSSRTSGIYEQYF. The CDR3 DNA is TGCAGCTCACGGACTAGCGGGATCTACGAGCAGTACTTC.